This T cell receptor (beta chain) was observed in a study of blood T cells in healthy people across ages. Looked up from germline, CDR1 is SQVTM and CDR2 is ANQGSEA. V lost 8 bases, J lost 6 bases, and 9 bases stayed unmatched. The CDR3 loop spans 13 amino acids. A second PCR of roughly 7 to 11 cycles used a sample-barcoded 5' primer and a J-beta primer mix. All cDNA molecules were each tagged by a template-switch adaptor with 12 random nucleotides. Via MiXCR, TCRdb re-called the 5' RACE reads, giving one row per CDR3 protein. The data contain 500,000 to 600,000 distinct CDR3 sequences, roughly a quarter of them singletons.

The source material was blood. This receptor was identified in an older woman in good health. V and J are TRBV29-1 and TRBJ2-3; TRBD2 matches 9 bases. Written as DNA, the CDR3 is TGCAGCCTCCAGGGCGGGGGGGCCGATACGCAGTATTTT. Its translation is CSLQGGGADTQYF.